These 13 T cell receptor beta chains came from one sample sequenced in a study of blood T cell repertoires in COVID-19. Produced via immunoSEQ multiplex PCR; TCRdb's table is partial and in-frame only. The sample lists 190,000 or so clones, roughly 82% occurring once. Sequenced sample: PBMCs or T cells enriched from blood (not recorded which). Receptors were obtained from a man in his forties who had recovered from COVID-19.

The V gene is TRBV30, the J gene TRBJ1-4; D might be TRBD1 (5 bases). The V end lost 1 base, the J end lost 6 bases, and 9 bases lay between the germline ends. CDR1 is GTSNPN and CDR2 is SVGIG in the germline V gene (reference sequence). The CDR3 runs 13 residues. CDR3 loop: CAWSGGAYEKLFF. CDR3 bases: TGTGCCTGGAGTGGCGGGGCCTATGAAAAACTGTTTTTT.

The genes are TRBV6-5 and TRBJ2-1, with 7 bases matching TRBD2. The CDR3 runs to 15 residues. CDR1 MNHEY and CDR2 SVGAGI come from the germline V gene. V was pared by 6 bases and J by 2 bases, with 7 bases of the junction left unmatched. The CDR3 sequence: CASRGRGPTYNEQFF. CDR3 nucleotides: TGTGCCAGCAGGGGGAGGGGTCCGACCTACAATGAGCAGTTCTTC.

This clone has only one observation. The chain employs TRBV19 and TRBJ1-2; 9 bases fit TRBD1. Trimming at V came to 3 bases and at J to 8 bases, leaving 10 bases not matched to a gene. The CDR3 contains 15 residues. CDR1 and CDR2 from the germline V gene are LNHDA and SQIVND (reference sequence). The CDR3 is CASSMGQGEGYGYTF. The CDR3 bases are TGTGCCAGTAGTATGGGACAGGGAGAGGGCTACGGCTACACCTTC.

The CDR3 protein is CASSLVASGLYNEQFF. DNA for the CDR3: TGCGCCAGCAGCTTGGTGGCTAGCGGGCTGTACAATGAGCAGTTCTTC. This chain links TRBV5-1 with TRBJ2-1; TRBD2 agrees at 8 bases. Germline-derived CDR1 and CDR2 are SGHRS and YFSETQ. The CDR3 contains 16 residues. After removal of 0 bases from V and 4 bases from J, the junction contained 6 bases not matched to a gene.

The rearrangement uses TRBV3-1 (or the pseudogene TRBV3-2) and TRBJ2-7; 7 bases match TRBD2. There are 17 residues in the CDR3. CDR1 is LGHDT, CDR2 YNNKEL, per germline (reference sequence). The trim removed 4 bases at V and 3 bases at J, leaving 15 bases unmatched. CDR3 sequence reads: CASSLASPLAALYEQYF. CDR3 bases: TGTGCCAGCAGCCTAGCTTCCCCCCTAGCGGCCCTCTACGAGCAGTACTTC.

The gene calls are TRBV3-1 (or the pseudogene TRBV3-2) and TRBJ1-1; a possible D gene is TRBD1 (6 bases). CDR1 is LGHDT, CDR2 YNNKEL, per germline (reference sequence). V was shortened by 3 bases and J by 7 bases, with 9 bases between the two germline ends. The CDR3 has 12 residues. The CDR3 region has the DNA TGTGCCAGCAGCCATCCGACAGGTGAAGCTTTCTTT. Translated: CASSHPTGEAFF.

The CDR3 loop is CASSGGTFYGYTF. The CDR3 DNA is TGTGCCAGCAGTGGCGGCACCTTCTATGGCTACACCTTC. The chain combines TRBV6-2 or TRBV6-3 with TRBJ1-2; the D is unclear. CDR1 MNHEY and CDR2 SVGEGT come from the germline V gene. V lost 5 bases and J 4 bases, leaving 11 bases between the germline ends. CDR3 length: 13 amino acids.

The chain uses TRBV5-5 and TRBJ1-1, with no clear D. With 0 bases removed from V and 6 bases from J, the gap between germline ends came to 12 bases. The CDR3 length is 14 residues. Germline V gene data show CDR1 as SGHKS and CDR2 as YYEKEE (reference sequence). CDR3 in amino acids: CASSLEGEAAEAFF. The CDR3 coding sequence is TGTGCCAGCAGCTTGGAAGGCGAGGCCGCTGAAGCTTTCTTT. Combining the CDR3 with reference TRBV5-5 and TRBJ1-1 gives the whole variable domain DAGVTQSPTHLIKTRGQQVTLRCSPISGHKSVSWYQQVLGQGPQFIFQYYEKEERGRGNFPDRFSARQFPNYSSELNVNALLLGDSALYLCASSLEGEAAEAFFGQGTRLTVV.

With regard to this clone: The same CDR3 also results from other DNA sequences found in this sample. CDR3 sequence (DNA): TGTGCCAGCAGTACGACAGTGAACACTGAAGCTTTCTTT. Translated, it gives CASSTTVNTEAFF. The J gene is TRBJ1-1, the V gene TRBV2, with D tentatively TRBD1 (5 bases). Germline V gene lookup returns CDR1 SNHLY and CDR2 FYNNEI. The CDR3 has 13 residues. V lost 5 bases to trimming and J lost 0 bases, with 7 bases between them.

The CDR3 coding sequence is TGTGCCAGCAGCGCAGAACATACCAGGGTTTTCTCCTACGAGCAGTACGTC. It specifies CASSAEHTRVFSYEQYV. V and J are TRBV9 and TRBJ2-7; TRBD1 might be the D (5 bases). CDR3 length: 17 amino acids. Trimming removed 3 bases from V and 0 bases from J, with 19 bases in between. CDR1 SGDLS and CDR2 YYNGEE come from the germline V gene.

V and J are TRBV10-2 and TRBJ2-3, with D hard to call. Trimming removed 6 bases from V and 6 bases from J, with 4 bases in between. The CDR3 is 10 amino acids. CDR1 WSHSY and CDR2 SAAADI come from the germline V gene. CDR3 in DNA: TGCGCCAGCAGGGCCGATACGCAGTATTTT. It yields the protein CASRADTQYF.

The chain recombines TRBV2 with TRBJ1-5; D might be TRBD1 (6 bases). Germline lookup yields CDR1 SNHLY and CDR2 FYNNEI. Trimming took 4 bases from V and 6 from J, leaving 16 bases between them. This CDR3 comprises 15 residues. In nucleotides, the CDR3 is TGTGCCAGCAGTGGACCTAGGGGGAGCGGTCAGCCCCAGCATTTT. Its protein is CASSGPRGSGQPQHF.

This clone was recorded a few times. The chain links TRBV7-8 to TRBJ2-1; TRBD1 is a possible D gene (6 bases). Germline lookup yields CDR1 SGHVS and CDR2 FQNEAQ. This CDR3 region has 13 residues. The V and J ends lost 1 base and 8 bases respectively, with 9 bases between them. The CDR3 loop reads CASSLGQVDEQFF. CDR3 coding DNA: TGTGCCAGCAGCTTAGGACAGGTAGATGAGCAGTTCTTC.